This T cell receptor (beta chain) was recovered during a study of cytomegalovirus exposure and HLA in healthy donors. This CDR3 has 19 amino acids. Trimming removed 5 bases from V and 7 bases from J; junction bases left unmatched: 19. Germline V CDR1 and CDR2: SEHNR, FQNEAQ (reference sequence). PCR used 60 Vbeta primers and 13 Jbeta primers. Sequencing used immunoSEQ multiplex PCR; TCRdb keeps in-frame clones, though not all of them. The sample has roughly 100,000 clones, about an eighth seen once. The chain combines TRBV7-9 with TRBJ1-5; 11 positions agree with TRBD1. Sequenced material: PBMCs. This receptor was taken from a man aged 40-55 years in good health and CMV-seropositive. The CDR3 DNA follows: TGTGCCAGCAGCGGAGGACAGGGGGCACGGGATATAGGAGGACAGCCCCAGCATTTT. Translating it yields CASSGGQGARDIGGQPQHF.